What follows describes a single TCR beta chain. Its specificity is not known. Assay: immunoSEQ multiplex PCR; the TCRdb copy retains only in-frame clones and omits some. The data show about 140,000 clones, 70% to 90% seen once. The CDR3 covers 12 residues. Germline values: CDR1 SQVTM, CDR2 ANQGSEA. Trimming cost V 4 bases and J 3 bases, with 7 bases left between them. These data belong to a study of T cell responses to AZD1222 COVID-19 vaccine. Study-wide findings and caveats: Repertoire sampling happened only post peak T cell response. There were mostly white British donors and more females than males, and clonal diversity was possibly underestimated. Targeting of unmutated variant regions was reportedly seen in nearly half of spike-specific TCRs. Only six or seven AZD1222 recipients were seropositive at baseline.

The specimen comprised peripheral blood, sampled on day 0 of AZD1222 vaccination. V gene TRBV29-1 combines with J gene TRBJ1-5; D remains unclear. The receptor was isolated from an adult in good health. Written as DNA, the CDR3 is TGCAGCGTTGGGGCAGACAATCAGCCCCAGCATTTT. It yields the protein CSVGADNQPQHF.